This T cell receptor (beta chain) was retrieved from a study of shared clonotypes between healthy human individuals. General observations from the study: Roughly 4.6% of naive CD4 clonotypes were common to several donors.

Only CD45RO-negative cells positively selected for CCR7 counted as naive CD8 cells, so terminally differentiated effector memory CD45RA+ cells were excluded. All the donors were Caucasian adults who lived in Nashville, Tennessee. Notes on this clone: Its antigen is still unknown.

Genomic DNA of every subset was divided equally among multiple immunoSEQ plates. The data were produced by immunoSEQ multiplex PCR, yet TCRdb's version contains in-frame clones alone and is incomplete. This table has roughly 2.1 million clones, about 92% appearing once. Trimming left V 2 bases short and J 5 bases short, with 19 bases between. Germline lookup yields CDR1 SGHAT and CDR2 FQNNGV. CDR3 length: 17 amino acids. The rearrangement uses TRBV11-2 and TRBJ2-1; no reliable D call. Sample: naive CD8+ T cells from PBMCs. This TCR derives from a man aged 18-30 years in good health. Some clones in this sample may be carry-over from other donors' samples. As DNA, the CDR3 is TGTGCCAGCAGCTTATATTCTCGCTGGAACACTGACAATGAGCAGTTCTTC. This gives the protein CASSLYSRWNTDNEQFF.